The source of this T cell receptor (beta chain) is a study of T-cell memory formation after mild COVID-19. On the study more broadly: TCR clusters were mostly donor specific.

This clonotype showed up just a few times. Its antigen is currently unknown. Findings and caveats of the study: Contracting CD8+ clones were enriched in EMRA, CD4+ mainly in CM and EM. Second-wave clones reaching peak frequency on day 37 lacked confirmed SARS-CoV-2 specificity. Contracting clones, day 15 to 85, had balanced CD4/CD8, and later expanders favored CD4+.

TCRdb analysed the 5' RACE reads with MiXCR anew, one entry per CDR3 protein. The sample has 250,000 to 350,000 distinct CDR3 sequences; 15% are singletons. This TCR was sampled from a man aged 18 to 30 who had mild COVID-19 (a few samples of this study predate the infection). Cell type and time point are not known. The sample was PBMCs or a T cell subset sorted from them (not recorded which).

The CDR3 protein is CASSLGQGDVDTQYF. CDR3 DNA: TGCGCCAGCAGCTTGGGACAGGGGGACGTAGATACGCAGTATTTT. The chain is built from TRBV5-1 and TRBJ2-3, with 9 bases that match TRBD1. The germline CDR1 and CDR2 sequences are SGHRS and YFSETQ. The J segment lost 5 bases and the V segment lost 0 bases, leaving 4 bases of the junction unmatched. The length of the CDR3 is 15 residues.